This TCR beta chain is from a study of T-cell memory formation after mild COVID-19. Each CDR3 protein is one row after TCRdb ran MiXCR on the 5' RACE reads. The sample has about 180,000 distinct CDR3 sequences; roughly 20% are singletons. From germline, CDR1 is SGHRS and CDR2 YFSETQ. This CDR3 is built from 13 residues. Deletions cut 2 bases from V and 4 bases from J, with 9 bases between. The source of this sequence is a man between 18 and 29 years old who had mild COVID-19 (a few samples of this study predate the infection). Cell type and time point are not known. Sequencing was carried out using PBMCs or a T cell subset sorted from them (not recorded which). The chain combines TRBV5-1 with TRBJ2-5; D might be TRBD2 (6 bases). The CDR3 protein is CASSLAGSETQYF. CDR3 coding DNA: TGCGCCAGCAGCTTAGCGGGTTCAGAGACCCAGTACTTC.